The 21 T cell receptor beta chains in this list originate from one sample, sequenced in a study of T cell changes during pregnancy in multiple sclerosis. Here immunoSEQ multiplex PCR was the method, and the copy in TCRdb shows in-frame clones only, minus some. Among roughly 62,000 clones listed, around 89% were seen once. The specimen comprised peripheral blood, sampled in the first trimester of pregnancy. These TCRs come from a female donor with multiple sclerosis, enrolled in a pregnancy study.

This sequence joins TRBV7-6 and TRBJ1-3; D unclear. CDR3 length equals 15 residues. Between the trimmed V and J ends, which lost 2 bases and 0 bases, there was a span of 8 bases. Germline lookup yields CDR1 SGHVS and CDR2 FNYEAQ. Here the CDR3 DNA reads TGTGCCAGCAGCTTAACTCAATCCTCTGGAAACACCATATATTTT. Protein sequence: CASSLTQSSGNTIYF.

CDR3 sequence (DNA): TGCGCCAGCAGCCAGGGCCTGACAAAAGGGCGAGAGACCCAGTACTTC. This gives the protein CASSQGLTKGRETQYF. J is TRBJ2-5 and V is TRBV10-2; a possible D gene is TRBD1 (5 bases). V shed 6 bases and J shed 4 bases, with 21 bases lying between them. Germline loops: CDR1 WSHSY, CDR2 SAAADI. The CDR3 extends over 16 amino acids.

The CDR3 sequence is CASSQRHEGSGSTYNEQFF. In DNA, the CDR3 is TGTGCCAGCAGCCAGAGACACGAAGGCAGCGGGTCAACCTACAATGAGCAGTTCTTC. The chain employs TRBV11-2 and TRBJ2-1, with D possibly TRBD2 on 6 matching bases. Deletions cut 5 bases from V and 2 bases from J, with 25 bases between. The V gene's germline CDR1 is SGHAT and CDR2 FQNNGV. This CDR3 has 19 amino acids.

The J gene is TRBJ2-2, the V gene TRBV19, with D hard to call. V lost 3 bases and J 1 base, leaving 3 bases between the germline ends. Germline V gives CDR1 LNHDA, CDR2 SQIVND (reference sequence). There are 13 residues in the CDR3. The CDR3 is CASSIWNTGELFF. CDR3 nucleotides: TGTGCCAGTAGTATCTGGAACACCGGGGAGCTGTTTTTT. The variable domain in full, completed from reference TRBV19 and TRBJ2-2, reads DGGITQSPKYLFRKEGQNVTLSCEQNLNHDAMYWYRQDPGQGLRLIYYSQIVNDFQKGDIAEGYSVSREKKESFPLTVTSAQKNPTAFYLCASSIWNTGELFFGEGSRLTVL.

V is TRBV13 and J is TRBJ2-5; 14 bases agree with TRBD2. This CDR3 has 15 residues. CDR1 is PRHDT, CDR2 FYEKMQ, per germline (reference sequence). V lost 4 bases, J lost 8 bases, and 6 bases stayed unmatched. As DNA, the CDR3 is TGTGCCAGCAGCTCGCCGGGGACTAGCGGGAGCACCCAGTACTTC. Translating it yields CASSSPGTSGSTQYF.

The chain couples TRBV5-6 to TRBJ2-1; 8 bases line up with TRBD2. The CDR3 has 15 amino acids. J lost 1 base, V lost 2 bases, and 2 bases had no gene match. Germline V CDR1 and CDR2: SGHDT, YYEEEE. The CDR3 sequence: CASSFSSGSYNEQFF. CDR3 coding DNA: TGTGCCAGCAGCTTCTCTAGCGGGTCCTACAATGAGCAGTTCTTC.

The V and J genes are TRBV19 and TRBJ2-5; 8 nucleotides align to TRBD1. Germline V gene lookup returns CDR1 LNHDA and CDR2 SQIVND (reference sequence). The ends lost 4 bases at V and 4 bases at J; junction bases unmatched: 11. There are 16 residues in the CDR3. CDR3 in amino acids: CASSTLSSGGLETQYF. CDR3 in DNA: TGTGCCAGTAGTACATTAAGCTCAGGGGGCCTAGAGACCCAGTACTTC.

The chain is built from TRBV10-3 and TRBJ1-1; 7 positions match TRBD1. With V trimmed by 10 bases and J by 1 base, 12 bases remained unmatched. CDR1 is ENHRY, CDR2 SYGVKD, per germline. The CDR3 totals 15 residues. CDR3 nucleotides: TGTGCCACCAAAGGCACCGGGACAGCGAACACTGAAGCTTTCTTT. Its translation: CATKGTGTANTEAFF.

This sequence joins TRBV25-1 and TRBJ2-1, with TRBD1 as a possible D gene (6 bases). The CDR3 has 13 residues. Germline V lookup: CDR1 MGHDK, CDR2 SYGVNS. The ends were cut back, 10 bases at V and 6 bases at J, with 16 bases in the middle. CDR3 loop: CATGTLPANEQFF. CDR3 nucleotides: TGTGCCACTGGGACACTACCCGCCAATGAGCAGTTCTTC.

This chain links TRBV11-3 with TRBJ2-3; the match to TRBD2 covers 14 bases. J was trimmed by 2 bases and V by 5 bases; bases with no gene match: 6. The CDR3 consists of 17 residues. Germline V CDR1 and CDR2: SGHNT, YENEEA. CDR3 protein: CASSLGTSGGLTDTQYF. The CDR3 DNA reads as TGTGCCAGCAGCCTCGGGACTAGCGGGGGCCTCACAGATACGCAGTATTTT.

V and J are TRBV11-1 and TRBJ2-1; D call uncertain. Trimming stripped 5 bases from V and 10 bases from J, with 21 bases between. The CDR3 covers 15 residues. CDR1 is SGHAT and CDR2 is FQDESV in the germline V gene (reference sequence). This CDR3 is CASSPGLLPPIEQFF. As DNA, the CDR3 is TGTGCCAGCAGCCCGGGTCTCTTACCCCCAATCGAGCAGTTCTTC.

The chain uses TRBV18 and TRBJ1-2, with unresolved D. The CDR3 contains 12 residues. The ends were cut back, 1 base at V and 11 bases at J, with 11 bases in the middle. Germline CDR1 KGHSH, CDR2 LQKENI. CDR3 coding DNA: TGTGCCAGCTCACCACTTCTTGAGGGATACACCTTC. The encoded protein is CASSPLLEGYTF.

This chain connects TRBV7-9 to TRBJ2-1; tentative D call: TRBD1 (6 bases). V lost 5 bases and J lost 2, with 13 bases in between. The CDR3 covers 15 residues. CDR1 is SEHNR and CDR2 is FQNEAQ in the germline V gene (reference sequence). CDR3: CASSPQGIAYNEQFF. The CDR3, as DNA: TGTGCCAGCAGCCCCCAGGGGATTGCCTACAATGAGCAGTTCTTC. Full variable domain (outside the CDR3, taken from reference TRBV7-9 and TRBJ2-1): DTGVSQNPRHKITKRGQNVTFRCDPISEHNRLYWYRQTLGQGPEFLTYFQNEAQLEKSRLLSDRFSAERPKGSFSTLEIQRTEQGDSAMYLCASSPQGIAYNEQFFGPGTRLTVL.

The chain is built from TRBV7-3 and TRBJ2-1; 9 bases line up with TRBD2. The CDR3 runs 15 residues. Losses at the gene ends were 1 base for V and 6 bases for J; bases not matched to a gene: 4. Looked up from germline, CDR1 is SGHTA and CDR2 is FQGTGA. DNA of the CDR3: TGTGCCAGCAGCTTAAGGCTAGCGGGGAGCAATGAGCAGTTCTTC. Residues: CASSLRLAGSNEQFF.

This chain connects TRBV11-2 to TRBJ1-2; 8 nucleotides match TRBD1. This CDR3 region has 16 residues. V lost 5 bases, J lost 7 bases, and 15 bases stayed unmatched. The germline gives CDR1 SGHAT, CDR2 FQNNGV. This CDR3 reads CASSPLVIDRGLGYTF. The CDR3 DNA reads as TGTGCCAGCAGCCCCCTGGTTATAGACAGGGGACTTGGCTACACCTTC.

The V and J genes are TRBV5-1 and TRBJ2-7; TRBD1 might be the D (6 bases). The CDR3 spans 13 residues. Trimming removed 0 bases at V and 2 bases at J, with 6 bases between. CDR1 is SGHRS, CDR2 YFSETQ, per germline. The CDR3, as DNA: TGCGCCAGCAGCTTGGAGGGGGCCTACGAGCAGTACTTC. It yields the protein CASSLEGAYEQYF.

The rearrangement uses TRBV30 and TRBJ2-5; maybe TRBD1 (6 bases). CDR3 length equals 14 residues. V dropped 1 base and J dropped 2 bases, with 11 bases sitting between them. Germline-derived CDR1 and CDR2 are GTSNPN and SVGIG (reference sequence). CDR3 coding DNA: TGTGCCTGGAGTGGGTGGGGGCAGCAAGAGACCCAGTACTTC. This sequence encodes CAWSGWGQQETQYF.

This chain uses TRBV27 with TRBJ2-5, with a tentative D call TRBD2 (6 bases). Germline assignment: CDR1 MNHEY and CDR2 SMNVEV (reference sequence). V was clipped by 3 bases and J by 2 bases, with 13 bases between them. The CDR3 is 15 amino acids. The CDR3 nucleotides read TGTGCCAGCAGTTTCGCGACTAGTAGGCAAGAGACCCAGTACTTC. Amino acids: CASSFATSRQETQYF.

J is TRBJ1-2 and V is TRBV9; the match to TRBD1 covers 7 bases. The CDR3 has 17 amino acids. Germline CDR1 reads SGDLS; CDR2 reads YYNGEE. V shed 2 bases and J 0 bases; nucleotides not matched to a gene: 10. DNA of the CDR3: TGTGCCAGCAGCGTCCGGGACAGCTTGATTACTAACTATGGCTACACCTTC. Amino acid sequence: CASSVRDSLITNYGYTF.

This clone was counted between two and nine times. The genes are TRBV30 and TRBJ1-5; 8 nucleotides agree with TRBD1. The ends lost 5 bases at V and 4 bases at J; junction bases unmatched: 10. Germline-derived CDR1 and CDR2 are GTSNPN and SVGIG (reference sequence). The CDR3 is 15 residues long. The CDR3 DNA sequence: TGTGCCTGGGGACAGGGACAAGAGTTGAATCAGCCCCAGCATTTT. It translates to CAWGQGQELNQPQHF. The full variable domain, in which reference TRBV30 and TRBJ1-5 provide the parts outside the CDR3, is SQTIHQWPATLVQPVGSPLSLECTVEGTSNPNLYWYRQAAGRGLQLLFYSVGIGQISSEVPQNLSASRPQDRQFILSSKKLLLSDSGFYLCAWGQGQELNQPQHFGDGTRLSIL.

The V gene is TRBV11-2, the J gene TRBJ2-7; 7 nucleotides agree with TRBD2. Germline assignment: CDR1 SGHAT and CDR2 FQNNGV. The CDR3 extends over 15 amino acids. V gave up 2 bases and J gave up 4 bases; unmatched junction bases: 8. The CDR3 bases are TGTGCCAGCAGCTTATATCCGGGAGGTGTGTACGAGCAGTACTTC. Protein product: CASSLYPGGVYEQYF. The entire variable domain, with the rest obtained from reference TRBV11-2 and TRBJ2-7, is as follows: EAGVAQSPRYKIIEKRQSVAFWCNPISGHATLYWYQQILGQGPKLLIQFQNNGVVDDSQLPKDRFSAERLKGVDSTLKIQPAKLEDSAVYLCASSLYPGGVYEQYFGPGTRLTVT.